The 29 T cell receptor beta chains reported below all come from one sample, sequenced in a study of a mutant IDH1 vaccine in newly diagnosed glioma. These TCRs' antigens remain unknown. Time point of the sample: week 35, safety follow-up. What each vaccine dose contained was 300 ug of mutant IDH1 20-mer peptide, accompanied by topical imiquimod. Measured with immunoSEQ multiplex PCR; TCRdb has only the in-frame clones, and not every one. The data contain 40,000 to 60,000 clones, approximately 79% of them singletons. The specimen was PBMCs, collected from a glioma patient whose treatment included an IDH1 peptide vaccine. All receptors derive from a man aged 40-49 years with glioma.

The chain uses TRBV5-1 and TRBJ1-4, with TRBD1 matching 8 bases. V trimming: 4 bases; J trimming: 7 bases; junction bases outside the gene matches: 9. The CDR3 runs to 15 residues. Germline V gene data show CDR1 as SGHRS and CDR2 as YFSETQ. The CDR3 sequence: CASSPAGGATEKLFF. CDR3 in DNA: TGCGCCAGCAGCCCGGCAGGGGGCGCCACTGAAAAACTGTTTTTT.

This clone came up once. V gene TRBV10-2 combines with J gene TRBJ1-3; D ambiguous. The CDR3 runs to 16 residues. Germline assignment: CDR1 WSHSY and CDR2 SAAADI. Deletions cut 3 bases from V and 1 base from J, with 13 bases between. As DNA, the CDR3 is TGCGCCAGCAGTGACCAGCGGGCAGATTCTGGAAACACCATATATTTT. It is translated as CASSDQRADSGNTIYF.

This clone appeared a single time. CDR3 nucleotide sequence: TGTGCCAGCAGCTTACGGACAGGACCTAATGAAAAACTGTTTTTT. Encoded protein: CASSLRTGPNEKLFF. The chain links TRBV7-9 to TRBJ1-4, with 7 bases identical to TRBD1. CDR1 and CDR2 (germline): SEHNR, FQNEAQ (reference sequence). J lost 3 bases, V lost 2 bases, and 3 bases had no gene match. CDR3 length: 15 amino acids.

This clone came up once. This rearrangement joins TRBV4-2 to TRBJ2-7; 7 nucleotides match TRBD2. Per the germline V gene, CDR1 is LGHNA and CDR2 is YNFKEQ. After removal of 0 bases from V and 2 bases from J, the junction contained 7 bases not matched to a gene. The CDR3 is 16 residues long. The CDR3 coding sequence is TGTGCCAGCAGCCAAGATCTGGCTAGCGGCACCTACGAGCAGTACTTC. It specifies CASSQDLASGTYEQYF.

The genes are TRBV25-1 and TRBJ1-1; D gene ambiguous. Trimming took 5 bases from V and 1 from J, leaving 8 bases between them. The CDR3 has 13 amino acids. The germline V gene has CDR1 MGHDK and CDR2 SYGVNS. CDR3 sequence: CASSRRQNTEAFF. For the CDR3, the DNA is TGTGCCAGCAGTAGGCGGCAGAACACTGAAGCTTTCTTT.

In its sample, this clone was seen a few times. This chain uses TRBV6-1 with TRBJ1-4; D gene unclear. V was clipped by 7 bases and J by 0 bases, with 12 bases between them. This CDR3 has 15 amino acids. CDR1 is MNHNS and CDR2 is SASEGT in the germline V gene. CDR3 nucleotides: TGTGCCAGCAATCCCGGCCTGACAACTAATGAAAAACTGTTTTTT. Encoded protein: CASNPGLTTNEKLFF.

The V call is TRBV29-1, the J call TRBJ1-2; maybe TRBD1 (5 bases). V shed 7 bases and J shed 8 bases, with 17 bases lying between them. The CDR3 is made up of 12 amino acids. Germline V gene lookup returns CDR1 SQVTM and CDR2 ANQGSEA. The CDR3 DNA reads TGCAGCGCCCCTAGGACATTCTGGGGCTACACCTTC. It specifies CSAPRTFWGYTF.

This chain uses TRBV5-4 with TRBJ2-7, with D possibly called TRBD1 or TRBD2 (6 bases each). The CDR3 totals 14 residues. Germline V gene data show CDR1 as SGHNT and CDR2 as YYREEE (reference sequence). Trimming cost V 1 base and J 6 bases, with 14 bases left between them. The CDR3 region is CASSLLDGGLEQYF. The CDR3, as DNA: TGTGCCAGCAGCTTGCTGGACGGGGGCCTCGAGCAGTACTTC.

CDR3 residues: CASSQEARSEQFF. For the CDR3, the DNA is TGCGCCAGCAGCCAAGAGGCCCGGAGTGAGCAGTTCTTC. The chain recombines TRBV4-1 with TRBJ2-1; no clear D. The V end was cut by 0 bases, the J end by 9 bases, with 9 bases between. The CDR3 loop spans 13 amino acids. Germline V lookup: CDR1 MGHRA, CDR2 YSYEKL.

V gene TRBV10-2 combines with J gene TRBJ1-5, with TRBD1 identical over 7 bases. The CDR3 spans 13 residues. Germline trimming cut 7 bases from V and 3 bases from J; bases unmatched to any gene: 3. Germline CDR1 and CDR2: WSHSY and SAAADI. The DNA for the CDR3 is TGCGCCAGCACAGACAGGGTCAATCAGCCCCAGCATTTT. Residues: CASTDRVNQPQHF.

V and J are TRBV5-1 and TRBJ1-2; TRBD1 matches 8 bases. This CDR3 is built from 13 residues. Germline V gives CDR1 SGHRS, CDR2 YFSETQ. With 5 bases clipped from V and 6 bases from J, the junction kept 6 bases outside the gene matches. Written as DNA, the CDR3 is TGCGCCAGCAGACAGGACAGGGACCATGGCTACACCTTC. Translation gives CASRQDRDHGYTF. Together with reference TRBV5-1 and TRBJ1-2, the CDR3 gives the full variable domain: KAGVTQTPRYLIKTRGQQVTLSCSPISGHRSVSWYQQTPGQGLQFLFEYFSETQRNKGNFPGRFSGRQFSNSRSEMNVSTLELGDSALYLCASRQDRDHGYTFGSGTRLTVV.

This clone was counted only a few times. The chain links TRBV7-9 to TRBJ1-5, with 9 bases matching TRBD1. The CDR3 consists of 15 residues. Germline V gives CDR1 SEHNR, CDR2 FQNEAQ (reference sequence). V lost 2 bases to trimming and J lost 4 bases; unmatched junction nucleotides: 3. The CDR3 DNA reads as TGTGCCAGCAGCTTATCAGGGACAGGGAATCAGCCCCAGCATTTT. Encoded protein: CASSLSGTGNQPQHF.

The chain has TRBV19 and TRBJ1-1, with 8 positions matching TRBD1. The CDR3 consists of 15 residues. The germline gives CDR1 LNHDA, CDR2 SQIVND (reference sequence). J gave up 4 bases and V 6 bases, and 10 bases lay outside the gene matches. The CDR3 loop is CASRSQGVVGTEAFF. The CDR3 nucleotides read TGTGCCAGTAGATCACAGGGGGTTGTGGGCACTGAAGCTTTCTTT.

The rearrangement uses TRBV6-5 and TRBJ2-7; a weak D match, TRBD1 (5 bases). V was trimmed by 4 bases and J by 2 bases, leaving 12 bases between them. Germline V gene sequence: CDR1 MNHEY, CDR2 SVGAGI. This CDR3 spans 14 amino acids. The CDR3 DNA reads as TGTGCCAGCAGTTTGAACAGGCCTCCCTACGAGCAGTACTTC. Protein: CASSLNRPPYEQYF.

The chain uses TRBV6-6 and TRBJ2-7, with TRBD2 matching over 12 bases. V shed 5 bases, J shed 6 bases, and the junction held 8 bases outside the gene matches. Germline V gene data show CDR1 as MNHNY and CDR2 as SVGAGI (reference sequence). The CDR3 sequence is 15 residues long. The CDR3 DNA sequence: TGTGCCAGCAGTCAACTAGCGGGGGGTATGACCGAGCAGTACTTC. Protein: CASSQLAGGMTEQYF.

This clone was seen a handful of times. The chain combines TRBV2 with TRBJ1-1; 7 positions agree with TRBD1. CDR1 is SNHLY and CDR2 is FYNNEI in the germline V gene. The CDR3 runs to 13 residues. Trimming at V came to 10 bases and at J to 1 base, leaving 6 bases not matched to a gene. CDR3 sequence: CATSRQGNTEAFF. The CDR3 region has the DNA TGTGCCACGAGTAGACAGGGGAACACTGAAGCTTTCTTT.

The chain couples TRBV30 to TRBJ1-2; TRBD1 matches 7 bases. The J segment lost 5 bases and the V segment lost 5 bases, leaving 5 bases of the junction unmatched. The germline V gene encodes CDR1 GTSNPN and CDR2 SVGIG (reference sequence). This CDR3 spans 12 amino acids. The CDR3 DNA follows: TGTGCCTGGGAACAGGGGACATATGGCTACACCTTC. Its protein is CAWEQGTYGYTF.

V and J are TRBV4-2 and TRBJ2-7; D is unresolved. V lost 0 bases, J lost 4 bases, and 13 bases lay in between. Germline CDR1 reads LGHNA; CDR2 reads YNFKEQ. The CDR3 contains 15 residues. CDR3 bases: TGTGCCAGCAGCCAAGATATTTTAGAACAATACGAGCAGTACTTC. Amino acid sequence: CASSQDILEQYEQYF.

This chain connects TRBV19 to TRBJ2-7, with 8 bases identical to TRBD1. Germline assignment: CDR1 LNHDA and CDR2 SQIVND (reference sequence). V lost 6 bases, J lost 5 bases, and 12 bases stayed unmatched. CDR3 length: 15 residues. The CDR3 sequence is CASSRGQGGSNEQYF. CDR3 sequence (DNA): TGTGCCAGTAGCCGCGGACAGGGTGGTTCCAACGAGCAGTACTTC.

The chain couples TRBV19 to TRBJ1-2; the match to TRBD1 covers 7 bases. The V gene's germline CDR1 is LNHDA and CDR2 SQIVND (reference sequence). This CDR3 contains 15 residues. The junction had 8 bases not matched to a gene; V was cut back by 6 bases and J by 1 base. Here the CDR3 DNA reads TGTGCCAGTAGCCAATCGGACAGGAATAACTATGGCTACACCTTC. It is translated as CASSQSDRNNYGYTF.

The rearrangement uses TRBV6-5 and TRBJ1-1; tentatively, D is TRBD1 (5 bases). CDR3 length equals 16 residues. Trimming removed 1 base from V and 1 base from J, with 13 bases in between. Germline V gives CDR1 MNHEY, CDR2 SVGAGI. The CDR3 DNA reads as TGTGCCAGCAGTTACTACTCGACAGTATCGAACACTGAAGCTTTCTTT. Its translation is CASSYYSTVSNTEAFF.

Only a few counts were recorded for this clone. The chain joins TRBV6-5 to TRBJ1-1, with D possibly matching TRBD1 (5 bases). The CDR3 is made up of 16 amino acids. The V end was cut by 2 bases, the J end by 0 bases, with 13 bases between. CDR1 MNHEY and CDR2 SVGAGI come from the germline V gene. The CDR3 nucleotides read TGTGCCAGCAGTTACGGGACCCCCCCTTTGAACACTGAAGCTTTCTTT. This gives the protein CASSYGTPPLNTEAFF.

V and J are TRBV7-9 and TRBJ1-1; maybe TRBD1 (6 bases). V was pared by 10 bases and J by 0 bases, with 15 bases between. The CDR3 runs 14 residues. Per germline, CDR1 SEHNR and CDR2 FQNEAQ (reference sequence). The DNA for the CDR3 is TGTGCCACCCAGGGGCCTCTTTTGAACACTGAAGCTTTCTTT. Translated: CATQGPLLNTEAFF. The full variable domain, rest sourced from reference TRBV7-9 and TRBJ1-1, is DTGVSQNPRHKITKRGQNVTFRCDPISEHNRLYWYRQTLGQGPEFLTYFQNEAQLEKSRLLSDRFSAERPKGSFSTLEIQRTEQGDSAMYLCATQGPLLNTEAFFGQGTRLTVV.

The chain is built from TRBV5-6 and TRBJ2-7, with D unclear. Per the germline V gene, CDR1 is SGHDT and CDR2 is YYEEEE. This CDR3 has 16 residues. V was trimmed by 3 bases and J by 4 bases, leaving 20 bases between them. CDR3 nucleotide sequence: TGTGCCAGCAGCTCCTTGGGCCTGCTGGGGTCGTACGAGCAGTACTTC. It translates to CASSSLGLLGSYEQYF.

The gene calls are TRBV5-1 and TRBJ1-2; the match to TRBD1 covers 8 bases. Germline assignment: CDR1 SGHRS and CDR2 YFSETQ. The CDR3 sequence is 15 residues long. J gave up 3 bases and V 4 bases, and 8 bases lay outside the gene matches. CDR3 in DNA: TGCGCCAGCAGCATATCAGGGGGCCTAGACTATGGCTACACCTTC. It codes for CASSISGGLDYGYTF.

The V and J genes are TRBV19 and TRBJ1-5; 10 nucleotides agree with TRBD1. In germline, CDR1 is LNHDA, CDR2 SQIVND (reference sequence). The CDR3 is 14 residues long. With 3 bases clipped from V and 6 bases from J, the junction kept 2 bases outside the gene matches. The CDR3 bases are TGTGCCAGTAGTATGACAGGGGGCGGTCAGCCCCAGCATTTT. It yields the protein CASSMTGGGQPQHF.

This clone was observed a few times. The chain carries TRBV10-3 and TRBJ1-1, with D possibly matching TRBD1 (5 bases). Germline assignment: CDR1 ENHRY and CDR2 SYGVKD. V was clipped by 4 bases and J by 0 bases, with 15 bases between them. The CDR3 spans 16 residues. The CDR3: CAISGDEVYMNTEAFF. The CDR3 DNA reads TGTGCCATCAGTGGGGACGAGGTATACATGAACACTGAAGCTTTCTTT.

This chain connects TRBV7-2 to TRBJ2-4, with D perhaps TRBD1 or TRBD2 (5 bases each). Between the trimmed V and J ends, which lost 5 bases and 6 bases, there was a span of 14 bases. Germline V gene lookup returns CDR1 SGHTA and CDR2 FQGNSA. The CDR3 has 14 amino acids. The CDR3 region has the DNA TGTGCCAGCAGCCCCTACCGGGGCGGAAACATTCAGTACTTC. This gives the protein CASSPYRGGNIQYF.

The V and J genes are TRBV7-9 and TRBJ2-3; the D is unclear. The CDR3 is 13 amino acids. Germline values: CDR1 SEHNR, CDR2 FQNEAQ (reference sequence). Trimming pared 5 bases from V and 3 bases from J, leaving 9 bases between. CDR3 in amino acids: CASSHLGTDTQYF. CDR3 sequence (DNA): TGTGCCAGCAGCCACCTCGGGACAGATACGCAGTATTTT.